The 32 T cell receptor beta chains in this list originate from one sample, sequenced in a study of blood T cell repertoires in COVID-19. Method: immunoSEQ multiplex PCR; TCRdb's copy keeps in-frame clones and lacks some. Altogether under 200,000 clones are present, 83% being singletons, with the ten largest covering roughly 2%. The sample taken for sequencing was peripheral blood. These receptors came from a woman aged 80 or over with acute or convalescent COVID-19.

The V call is TRBV21-1, the J call TRBJ1-5. TRBV21-1 is a pseudogene locus. CDR3 length: 17 residues. As DNA, the CDR3 is TGTGCCAGCAGCCGTGAGGGGGGGGAGAAGGGCAATCAGCCCCAGCATTTT. It yields the protein CASSREGGEKGNQPQHF.

This clone was picked up one time. This chain connects TRBV10-3 to TRBJ1-1, with TRBD1 matching 7 bases. CDR1 and CDR2 from the germline V gene are ENHRY and SYGVKD. The CDR3 contains 12 residues. V shed 6 bases and J 6 bases; nucleotides not matched to a gene: 4. The CDR3 coding sequence is TGTGCCATCAGAGCAGGGGGTTCTGAAGCTTTCTTT. It yields the protein CAIRAGGSEAFF.

The rearrangement joins TRBV7-2 to TRBJ1-5; D is possibly TRBD1 (6 bases). Trimming pared 3 bases from V and 5 bases from J, leaving 14 bases between. Germline V gene lookup returns CDR1 SGHTA and CDR2 FQGNSA. The CDR3 runs 15 residues. The CDR3: CASSLGGQGHQPQHF. CDR3 bases: TGTGCCAGCAGCTTGGGGGGGCAGGGTCATCAGCCCCAGCATTTT.

This clone appeared a single time. V usage is TRBV3-1 (or the pseudogene TRBV3-2) and J usage is TRBJ1-2, with TRBD1 matching over 7 bases. The germline CDR1 and CDR2 sequences are LGHDT and YNNKEL (reference sequence). V was pared by 2 bases and J by 3 bases, with 0 bases of the junction left unmatched. The CDR3 extends over 13 amino acids. CDR3 residues: CASSQQGDYGYTF. As DNA, the CDR3 is TGTGCCAGCAGCCAACAGGGGGACTATGGCTACACCTTC.

The chain links TRBV11-2 to TRBJ2-7; 11 nucleotides agree with TRBD1. V lost 6 bases to trimming and J lost 5 bases; unmatched junction nucleotides: 6. The CDR3 spans 14 residues. Germline assignment: CDR1 SGHAT and CDR2 FQNNGV. Here the CDR3 reads CASSSRTGGHEQYF. DNA for the CDR3: TGTGCCAGCAGTTCACGGACAGGGGGCCACGAGCAGTACTTC.

The CDR3 here is CASRPTGTQETQYF. CDR3 bases: TGTGCCAGCAGGCCGACCGGGACTCAAGAGACCCAGTACTTC. The chain carries TRBV7-2 and TRBJ2-5, with a tentative D call TRBD2 (6 bases). V was trimmed by 6 bases and J by 2 bases, leaving 13 bases between them. The CDR3 sequence is 14 residues long. Germline V gene data show CDR1 as SGHTA and CDR2 as FQGNSA.

This clone was detected only a few times. The J gene is TRBJ2-6, the V gene TRBV7-6, with 7 bases matching TRBD2. This CDR3 has 17 amino acids. CDR1 is SGHVS and CDR2 is FNYEAQ in the germline V gene. V gave up 1 base and J gave up 1 base; unmatched junction bases: 4. The CDR3: CASSLGLAHSGANVLTF. The CDR3 DNA reads TGTGCCAGCAGCTTAGGACTAGCCCATTCTGGGGCCAACGTCCTGACTTTC.

The chain joins TRBV7-2 to TRBJ2-2, with 7 positions matching TRBD1. The CDR3 contains 15 residues. CDR1 SGHTA and CDR2 FQGNSA come from the germline V gene. Trimming took 0 bases from V and 3 from J; bases not matched to a gene: 1. The CDR3 DNA follows: TGTGCCAGCAGCTTAGCGCAGGGGGACACCGGGGAGCTGTTTTTT. This encodes CASSLAQGDTGELFF.

This clone was seen once. V usage is TRBV5-1 and J usage is TRBJ2-7, with 7 bases identical to TRBD2. Trimming took 0 bases from V and 0 from J; bases not matched to a gene: 12. The CDR3 runs 18 residues. Germline values: CDR1 SGHRS, CDR2 YFSETQ. This CDR3 is CASSLGGTILSSSYEQYF. The CDR3 DNA is TGCGCCAGCAGCTTGGGAGGGACTATCCTATCAAGCTCCTACGAGCAGTACTTC.

The rearrangement joins TRBV6-1 to TRBJ1-2; D gene ambiguous. The CDR3 consists of 15 residues. Between the trimmed V and J ends, which lost 3 bases and 0 bases, there was a span of 11 bases. Germline V gene data show CDR1 as MNHNS and CDR2 as SASEGT. The CDR3 sequence: CASSDRSTANYGYTF. CDR3 coding DNA: TGTGCCAGCAGTGACCGGTCCACTGCTAACTATGGCTACACCTTC.

The chain couples TRBV10-2 to TRBJ2-7, with D hard to call. The CDR3 loop spans 14 amino acids. V lost 2 bases to trimming and J lost 13 bases, with 21 bases between them. The germline V gene has CDR1 WSHSY and CDR2 SAAADI. The CDR3 DNA follows: TGCGCCAGCAGTGAGCTAGGAGCAGTACCCAGAGGATACTTC. Residues: CASSELGAVPRGYF.

V is TRBV20-1 and J is TRBJ2-5; 8 nucleotides match TRBD1. The CDR3 runs to 16 residues. Losses at the gene ends were 3 bases for V and 2 bases for J; bases not matched to a gene: 11. Germline-derived CDR1 and CDR2 are DFQATT and SNEGSKA (reference sequence). The CDR3 is CSASWDRSPSQETQYF. The CDR3 coding sequence is TGCAGTGCTAGTTGGGACAGGAGCCCCTCTCAAGAGACCCAGTACTTC.

The chain recombines TRBV19 with TRBJ2-1, with 12 bases identical to TRBD1. Germline V gives CDR1 LNHDA, CDR2 SQIVND (reference sequence). There are 17 residues in the CDR3. Unmatched junction bases numbered 7, after V lost 2 bases and J lost 5 bases. The CDR3 region is CASSIYRGQGANNEQFF. The DNA for the CDR3 is TGTGCCAGTAGTATATATCGGGGACAGGGGGCCAACAATGAGCAGTTCTTC.

This clone was seen only a few times. The chain has TRBV5-4 and TRBJ2-1; 8 bases line up with TRBD2. Germline CDR1 SGHNT, CDR2 YYREEE (reference sequence). The CDR3 covers 14 residues. V lost 4 bases and J lost 10; bases outside the gene matches: 10. The CDR3 reads CASSIGLASYEQFF. For the CDR3, the DNA is TGTGCCAGCAGCATAGGACTAGCCAGTTACGAGCAGTTCTTC.

This clone occurred once. The chain has TRBV6-5 and TRBJ2-5; TRBD1 matches 9 bases. The V and J ends lost 4 bases and 4 bases, in that order; junction bases with no gene match: 7. The CDR3 has 15 amino acids. Germline V lookup: CDR1 MNHEY, CDR2 SVGAGI. CDR3 nucleotides: TGTGCCAGCAGTTCCCCGACAGGGGGGTCAGAGACCCAGTACTTC. Its protein product is CASSSPTGGSETQYF.

About this clone itself: The sample holds other DNA sequences that translate to the same CDR3. V usage is TRBV6-2 or TRBV6-3 and J usage is TRBJ1-1; D gene unclear. In germline, CDR1 is MNHEY, CDR2 SVGEGT. V gave up 4 bases and J gave up 4 bases, with 7 bases separating them. The CDR3 contains 12 residues. In nucleotides, the CDR3 is TGTGCCAGCAGTTCCGGCGGCACTGAAGCTTTCTTT. This sequence encodes CASSSGGTEAFF.

The V call is TRBV3-1 (or the pseudogene TRBV3-2), the J call TRBJ2-3; 7 nucleotides line up with TRBD2. Germline CDR1 and CDR2: LGHDT and YNNKEL (reference sequence). The CDR3 is 17 amino acids. Germline trimming cut 4 bases from V and 1 base from J; bases unmatched to any gene: 11. CDR3 nucleotide sequence: TGTGCCAGCAGCCGCGGGGGACTCCGGCGGGGCACAGATACGCAGTATTTT. It encodes CASSRGGLRRGTDTQYF.

This CDR3 is CASSSTGGVTEAFF. The DNA for the CDR3 is TGCGCCAGCAGCTCAACAGGGGGCGTCACTGAAGCTTTCTTT. The rearrangement uses TRBV5-1 and TRBJ1-1; the match to TRBD1 covers 9 bases. CDR3 length: 14 amino acids. Germline loops: CDR1 SGHRS, CDR2 YFSETQ. V lost 3 bases, J lost 4 bases, and 4 bases stayed unmatched.

The V gene is TRBV28, the J gene TRBJ1-1; D ambiguous. Germline assignment: CDR1 MDHEN and CDR2 SYDVKM. The V and J ends lost 7 bases and 1 base respectively, with 13 bases between them. CDR3 length: 14 residues. CDR3 sequence reads: CASTPGVKNTEAFF. The DNA for the CDR3 is TGTGCCAGCACCCCCGGGGTGAAGAACACTGAAGCTTTCTTT. Combining the CDR3 with reference TRBV28 and TRBJ1-1 gives the whole variable domain DVKVTQSSRYLVKRTGEKVFLECVQDMDHENMFWYRQDPGLGLRLIYFSYDVKMKEKGDIPEGYSVSREKKERFSLILESASTNQTSMYLCASTPGVKNTEAFFGQGTRLTVV.

The V call is TRBV9, the J call TRBJ1-3; TRBD1 might be the D (6 bases). This CDR3 has 15 residues. Trimming removed 0 bases from V and 2 bases from J, with 9 bases in between. CDR1 SGDLS and CDR2 YYNGEE come from the germline V gene. The CDR3 here is CASSVAPGAGNTIYF. The CDR3 DNA reads as TGTGCCAGCAGCGTAGCTCCAGGGGCTGGAAACACCATATATTTT.

The CDR3 nucleotides are TGTGCCAGCAGTATAAGGGGGACAGGGGGTGAAAAACTGTTTTTT. It encodes CASSIRGTGGEKLFF. The chain couples TRBV5-5 to TRBJ1-4, with 11 bases lining up with TRBD1. From germline, CDR1 is SGHKS and CDR2 YYEKEE (reference sequence). CDR3 length equals 15 residues. With 5 bases clipped from V and 7 bases from J, the junction kept 7 bases outside the gene matches.

The chain is built from TRBV6-2 or TRBV6-3 and TRBJ1-2, with D hard to call. The V gene lost 1 base and the J gene lost 0 bases, with 9 bases spanning the gap. Germline V CDR1 and CDR2: MNHEY, SVGEGT. This CDR3 spans 15 amino acids. CDR3: CASSYWSEPNYGYTF. In nucleotides, the CDR3 is TGTGCCAGCAGTTACTGGTCGGAGCCTAACTATGGCTACACCTTC.

J is TRBJ2-1 and V is TRBV5-4; D is ambiguous. The CDR3 runs to 15 residues. Germline V lookup: CDR1 SGHNT, CDR2 YYREEE (reference sequence). V lost 2 bases, J lost 1 base, and 10 bases lay in between. The CDR3 loop reads CASSLQVRSYNEQFF. The CDR3 DNA follows: TGTGCCAGCAGCTTACAAGTCAGATCCTACAATGAGCAGTTCTTC.

In its sample, this clone was seen a few times. The chain recombines TRBV9 with TRBJ1-3; no firm D call. The CDR3 extends over 15 amino acids. Germline CDR1 reads SGDLS; CDR2 reads YYNGEE. V lost 0 bases to trimming and J lost 1 base, with 8 bases between them. The chain's CDR3 is CASSVGVSSGNTIYF. The CDR3 DNA is TGTGCCAGCAGCGTAGGCGTCTCTTCTGGAAACACCATATATTTT.

CDR3 bases: TGCGCCAGCAGCCCCTGGACAGGGGATTTCCTAAACTATGGCTACACCTTC. As protein: CASSPWTGDFLNYGYTF. The J gene is TRBJ1-2, the V gene TRBV5-1; 9 positions agree with TRBD1. The CDR3 extends over 17 amino acids. Germline V lookup: CDR1 SGHRS, CDR2 YFSETQ. The V and J ends lost 4 bases and 2 bases, in that order; junction bases with no gene match: 12. Combining the CDR3 with reference TRBV5-1 and TRBJ1-2 gives the whole variable domain KAGVTQTPRYLIKTRGQQVTLSCSPISGHRSVSWYQQTPGQGLQFLFEYFSETQRNKGNFPGRFSGRQFSNSRSEMNVSTLELGDSALYLCASSPWTGDFLNYGYTFGSGTRLTVV.

This clone was counted between two and nine times. The V call is TRBV11-1, the J call TRBJ1-3; D call uncertain. The CDR3 sequence is 14 residues long. V was clipped by 4 bases and J by 2 bases, with 9 bases between them. CDR1 is SGHAT, CDR2 FQDESV, per germline (reference sequence). The CDR3: CASSSTHTGNTIYF. The CDR3 nucleotides are TGTGCCAGCAGCTCCACACATACTGGAAACACCATATATTTT. The full variable domain, rest sourced from reference TRBV11-1 and TRBJ1-3, is EAEVAQSPRYKITEKSQAVAFWCDPISGHATLYWYRQILGQGPELLVQFQDESVVDDSQLPKDRFSAERLKGVDSTLKIQPAELGDSAMYLCASSSTHTGNTIYFGEGSWLTVV.

The chain carries TRBV7-2 and TRBJ2-5; D gene unclear. CDR1 and CDR2 (germline): SGHTA, FQGNSA. V was pared by 5 bases and J by 2 bases, with 12 bases between. This CDR3 is built from 14 residues. CDR3 residues: CASSDMGPQETQYF. DNA of the CDR3: TGTGCCAGCAGCGATATGGGCCCGCAAGAGACCCAGTACTTC. Together with reference TRBV7-2 and TRBJ2-5, the CDR3 gives the full variable domain: GAGVSQSPSNKVTEKGKDVELRCDPISGHTALYWYRQSLGQGLEFLIYFQGNSAPDKSGLPSDRFSAERTGGSVSTLTIQRTQQEDSAVYLCASSDMGPQETQYFGPGTRLLVL.

The chain employs TRBV19 and TRBJ2-1, with TRBD2 identical over 14 bases. The CDR3 is made up of 17 amino acids. Trimming at V came to 5 bases and at J to 7 bases, leaving 10 bases not matched to a gene. The germline V gene has CDR1 LNHDA and CDR2 SQIVND (reference sequence). The CDR3 DNA reads as TGTGCCAGTAGTGCCCGGACTAGCGGGGGGCCCAGTAATGAGCAGTTCTTC. It translates to CASSARTSGGPSNEQFF.

The V call is TRBV25-1, the J call TRBJ2-1; the match to TRBD2 covers 7 bases. Germline-derived CDR1 and CDR2 are MGHDK and SYGVNS. J lost 9 bases, V lost 6 bases, and 14 bases had no gene match. The CDR3 sequence is 15 residues long. The CDR3 here is CASRSRGEGKGEQFF. CDR3 DNA: TGTGCCAGCAGATCCCGAGGGGAGGGAAAGGGTGAGCAGTTCTTC.

The chain combines TRBV9 with TRBJ2-3, with 11 bases lining up with TRBD2. Germline CDR1 reads SGDLS; CDR2 reads YYNGEE. J lost 5 bases, V lost 0 bases, and 2 bases had no gene match. The CDR3 spans 15 residues. The CDR3 here is CASSVVAGGRDTQYF. In DNA form, the CDR3 reads TGTGCCAGCAGCGTAGTAGCGGGGGGGCGAGATACGCAGTATTTT.

The chain is built from TRBV23-1 and TRBJ1-4; D might be TRBD1 (6 bases). TRBV23-1 is assigned to the ORF class and has an uncertain function. Trimming removed 6 bases from V and 0 bases from J, with 20 bases in between. The length of the CDR3 is 18 residues. The CDR3, as DNA: TGCGCCAGCAGCCAGAGAGGGGGGGGCCATGCAACTAATGAAAAACTGTTTTTT. Translated, it gives CASSQRGGGHATNEKLFF.

This clone showed up just once. The CDR3 sequence is CASSHCGENRDYLKAGELFF. CDR3 coding DNA: TGTGCCAGCAGCCATTGTGGTGAAAATAGGGACTACCTAAAGGCCGGGGAGCTGTTTTTT. The V and J genes are TRBV3-1 (or the pseudogene TRBV3-2) and TRBJ2-2, with 7 bases lining up with TRBD2. The CDR3 totals 20 residues. V dropped 3 bases and J dropped 6; count of bases not matched to a gene: 22. Germline CDR1 reads LGHDT; CDR2 reads YNNKEL (reference sequence).